Below are 29 T cell receptor beta chains sequenced from a single sample in a study of T cell responses to AZD1222 COVID-19 vaccine. Produced via immunoSEQ multiplex PCR; TCRdb's table is partial and in-frame only. The repertoire consists of 95,000 to 110,000 clones, with around 90% occurring once and the leading ten covering less than 25%. The specimen was peripheral blood, collected on day 0 of AZD1222 vaccination. The receptor set was obtained from an adult in good health.

This rearrangement joins TRBV21-1 to TRBJ1-1; no check of the table's D call, TRBD1, against the DNA was made. TRBV21-1 is termed a pseudogene. The CDR3 consists of 14 residues. The CDR3 DNA is TGTGCCAGCAGCAAAGACAGTCAAACCATAGAAGCTTTCTTT. Translation gives CASSKDSQTIEAFF.

V is TRBV5-6 and J is TRBJ1-5; 8 bases fit TRBD1. Losses at the gene ends were 4 bases for V and 3 bases for J; bases not matched to a gene: 9. Germline V gives CDR1 SGHDT, CDR2 YYEEEE. CDR3 length: 16 amino acids. The CDR3 spells CASSPGQGLNNQPQHF. In nucleotides, the CDR3 is TGTGCCAGCAGCCCCGGACAGGGTCTTAACAATCAGCCCCAGCATTTT.

The chain couples TRBV4-3 to TRBJ2-3, with D hard to call. V was shortened by 0 bases and J by 3 bases, with 7 bases between the two germline ends. The CDR3 loop spans 14 amino acids. CDR1 LGHNA and CDR2 YSLEER come from the germline V gene. CDR3 DNA sequence: TGCGCCAGCAGCCAAGATAGATTTACAGATACGCAGTATTTT. Translated: CASSQDRFTDTQYF.

The chain joins TRBV15 to TRBJ1-2, with 10 bases that match TRBD1. The CDR3 contains 17 residues. Trimming removed 0 bases from V and 11 bases from J; junction bases left unmatched: 15. Germline V CDR1 and CDR2: LNHNV, YYDKDF (reference sequence). CDR3 protein: CATSRDAFGQGEQRYTF. The CDR3 region has the DNA TGTGCCACCAGCAGAGACGCTTTTGGACAGGGGGAGCAGCGGTACACCTTC.

This rearrangement joins TRBV6-5 to TRBJ1-5, with a tentative D call TRBD1 (5 bases). The CDR3 totals 15 residues. Germline CDR1 reads MNHEY; CDR2 reads SVGAGI. Trimming removed 7 bases from V and 3 bases from J, with 16 bases in between. This chain's CDR3 is CASTLAGAYNQPQHF. CDR3 coding DNA: TGTGCCAGCACTCTAGCTGGGGCTTACAATCAGCCCCAGCATTTT.

The chain recombines TRBV19 with TRBJ2-1, with TRBD1 identical over 7 bases. The V gene end was trimmed by 11 bases and the J gene end by 8 bases; junction bases not matched to a gene: 12. Germline V CDR1 and CDR2: LNHDA, SQIVND (reference sequence). The CDR3 totals 13 residues. CDR3 coding DNA: TGTGCCTCGAGGGGGCCAGTTGTCTATGAGCAGTTCTTC. It is translated as CASRGPVVYEQFF.

The genes are TRBV9 and TRBJ1-4; D remains ambiguous. Trimming removed 3 bases at V and 6 bases at J, with 9 bases between. The CDR3 runs to 13 residues. Germline values: CDR1 SGDLS, CDR2 YYNGEE. Here the CDR3 DNA reads TGTGCCAGCAGCGGGCAGGCCGATGAAAAACTGTTTTTT. Encoded protein: CASSGQADEKLFF. Combining the CDR3 with reference TRBV9 and TRBJ1-4 gives the whole variable domain DSGVTQTPKHLITATGQRVTLRCSPRSGDLSVYWYQQSLDQGLQFLIQYYNGEERAKGNILERFSAQQFPDLHSELNLSSLELGDSALYFCASSGQADEKLFFGSGTQLSVL.

This chain links TRBV11-1 with TRBJ2-7; D is undetermined. The CDR3 is 14 amino acids. V shed 5 bases and J shed 1 base, with 12 bases lying between them. From germline, CDR1 is SGHAT and CDR2 FQDESV (reference sequence). CDR3 protein: CASSPRRRSYEQYF. CDR3 in DNA: TGTGCCAGCAGCCCTAGACGCCGATCCTACGAGCAGTACTTC.

V usage is TRBV7-9 and J usage is TRBJ2-3; 7 bases align to TRBD2. CDR1 is SEHNR, CDR2 FQNEAQ, per germline (reference sequence). Trimming at V came to 1 base and at J to 9 bases, leaving 7 bases not matched to a gene. CDR3 length equals 14 residues. CDR3 nucleotides: TGTGCCAGCAGCTTAGTCGCAGGGAGGGACACGCAGTATTTT. Its protein is CASSLVAGRDTQYF.

The chain couples TRBV5-6 to TRBJ2-7; 11 nucleotides align to TRBD1. V was pared by 7 bases and J by 3 bases, with 6 bases of the junction left unmatched. Germline CDR1 SGHDT, CDR2 YYEEEE. The CDR3 has 14 residues. CDR3 DNA sequence: TGTGCCAGCCTCCGGGGGACAGGGGGCTACGAGCAGTACTTC. Translating it yields CASLRGTGGYEQYF.

The gene calls are TRBV6-2 or TRBV6-3 and TRBJ1-5; D remains ambiguous. Germline V CDR1 and CDR2: MNHEY, SVGEGT. The CDR3 consists of 14 residues. Between the trimmed V and J ends, which lost 3 bases and 4 bases, there was a span of 10 bases. CDR3 coding DNA: TGTGCCAGCAGTTATTCGACCTTAAATCAGCCCCAGCATTTT. It yields the protein CASSYSTLNQPQHF.

The V gene is TRBV7-3, the J gene TRBJ2-6; the match to TRBD1 covers 7 bases. Trimming took 2 bases from V and 0 from J; bases not matched to a gene: 16. The CDR3 runs to 21 residues. In germline, CDR1 is SGHTA, CDR2 FQGTGA. The CDR3 loop reads CASSLGPLGGLPLSGANVLTF. Here the CDR3 DNA reads TGTGCCAGCAGCTTAGGTCCCCTAGGGGGCCTACCCCTCTCTGGGGCCAACGTCCTGACTTTC.

The chain recombines TRBV20-1 with TRBJ1-3; D remains unclear. From germline, CDR1 is DFQATT and CDR2 SNEGSKA (reference sequence). This CDR3 comprises 13 residues. Trimming pared 3 bases from V and 8 bases from J, leaving 14 bases between. This CDR3 reads CSASFGSQDTIYF. The DNA of the CDR3 is TGCAGTGCTAGTTTCGGATCTCAGGACACCATATATTTT.

The gene calls are TRBV5-1 and TRBJ2-7; D call uncertain. Germline V gives CDR1 SGHRS, CDR2 YFSETQ. The CDR3 is 14 residues long. V lost 6 bases and J lost 3, with 16 bases in between. The CDR3: CASNDPTSSYEQYF. CDR3 in DNA: TGCGCCAGCAACGACCCCACATCCAGCTACGAGCAGTACTTC.

The V gene is TRBV6-5, the J gene TRBJ1-5; no definite D call. Germline CDR1 reads MNHEY; CDR2 reads SVGAGI. The CDR3 length is 14 residues. V was pared by 2 bases and J by 3 bases, with 8 bases between. The CDR3 nucleotides are TGTGCCAGCAGTTACAAGGCGGACAATCAGCCCCAGCATTTT. It is translated as CASSYKADNQPQHF.

V is TRBV4-1 and J is TRBJ2-7; tentatively, D is TRBD2 (6 bases). The CDR3 spans 16 residues. Germline V CDR1 and CDR2: MGHRA, YSYEKL. V was cut by 2 bases and J by 2 bases, with 16 bases left in between. The CDR3 coding sequence is TGCGCCAGCAGCCAACCGGGGGAATTAGGGACCTACGAGCAGTACTTC. Residues: CASSQPGELGTYEQYF.

As for this clone: This specimen includes other DNA sequences encoding the same CDR3. The genes are TRBV6-5 and TRBJ1-1; 7 bases are a match to TRBD1. CDR3 length: 14 residues. Germline-derived CDR1 and CDR2 are MNHEY and SVGAGI. Unmatched junction bases numbered 7, after V lost 5 bases and J lost 4 bases. CDR3 nucleotide sequence: TGTGCCAGCAGTCTTACCGACAGGGTCACTGAAGCTTTCTTT. Translating it yields CASSLTDRVTEAFF.

The V call is TRBV7-9, the J call TRBJ1-1, with D maybe TRBD1 (5 bases). Trimming cost V 5 bases and J 1 base, with 11 bases left between them. Germline CDR1 is SEHNR and CDR2 is FQNEAQ (reference sequence). The CDR3 runs 14 residues. The CDR3 DNA follows: TGTGCCAGCAGCCTAAGGGACGGGAACACTGAAGCTTTCTTT. This translates into CASSLRDGNTEAFF.

V and J are TRBV2 and TRBJ2-2, with 7 bases aligning to TRBD1. V shed 8 bases, J shed 0 bases, and the junction held 12 bases outside the gene matches. Germline lookup yields CDR1 SNHLY and CDR2 FYNNEI. CDR3 length: 17 residues. As DNA, the CDR3 is TGTGCCAGCCATGATGGGACAGTTATTTCGAACACCGGGGAGCTGTTTTTT. Translating gives CASHDGTVISNTGELFF.

This chain connects TRBV25-1 to TRBJ1-5, with D maybe TRBD1 (5 bases). This CDR3 region has 15 residues. The germline CDR1 and CDR2 sequences are MGHDK and SYGVNS. V lost 1 base and J 5 bases, leaving 12 bases between the germline ends. The CDR3 nucleotides read TGTGCCAGCAGTGAATTCGGCCAGGGAGATCAGCCCCAGCATTTT. Protein: CASSEFGQGDQPQHF. The full variable domain, with the rest looked up from reference TRBV25-1 and TRBJ1-5, is EADIYQTPRYLVIGTGKKITLECSQTMGHDKMYWYQQDPGMELHLIHYSYGVNSTEKGDLSSESTVSRIRTEHFPLTLESARPSHTSQYLCASSEFGQGDQPQHFGDGTRLSIL.

The chain is built from TRBV6-5 and TRBJ1-2, with TRBD1 as a possible D gene (5 bases). From germline, CDR1 is MNHEY and CDR2 SVGAGI. The CDR3 runs to 14 residues. The V gene lost 8 bases and the J gene lost 7 bases, with 20 bases spanning the gap. In DNA, the CDR3 is TGTGCCAGCGGCACAGGCAACCCAACTAGTGGCTACACCTTC. It encodes CASGTGNPTSGYTF.

This chain uses TRBV10-3 with TRBJ1-3; D gene uncertain. The length of the CDR3 is 15 residues. V lost 3 bases and J lost 0, with 9 bases in between. Germline assignment: CDR1 ENHRY and CDR2 SYGVKD. CDR3 nucleotides: TGTGCCATCAGTGACGGACCCTCCTCTGGAAACACCATATATTTT. Its translation: CAISDGPSSGNTIYF.

The V and J genes are TRBV6-2 or TRBV6-3 and TRBJ2-7, with D maybe TRBD2 (7 bases). The V gene's germline CDR1 is MNHEY and CDR2 SVGEGT. The CDR3 covers 14 residues. V shed 3 bases and J shed 0 bases, with 9 bases lying between them. CDR3 region: CASSYGGASYEQYF. The CDR3 nucleotides read TGTGCCAGCAGTTATGGGGGGGCCTCCTACGAGCAGTACTTC.

The rearrangement uses TRBV6-2 or TRBV6-3 and TRBJ2-7; 7 bases align to TRBD1. V was clipped by 4 bases and J by 5 bases; unmatched bases: 5. This CDR3 has 13 residues. Germline V gene sequence: CDR1 MNHEY, CDR2 SVGEGT. CDR3 DNA sequence: TGTGCCAGCAGTTCGACAGGGAACCACGAGCAGTACTTC. This codes for CASSSTGNHEQYF.

This clone was detected once. V and J are TRBV6-5 and TRBJ1-6, with D unresolved. The CDR3 runs 12 residues. The germline CDR1 and CDR2 sequences are MNHEY and SVGAGI. The V end lost 6 bases, the J end lost 7 bases, and 7 bases lay between the germline ends. As DNA, the CDR3 is TGTGCCAGCAGATACACGAATTCACCCCTCCACTTT. This gives the protein CASRYTNSPLHF.

The chain has TRBV5-1 and TRBJ2-5, with 8 bases identical to TRBD1. V was pared by 0 bases and J by 1 base, with 8 bases of the junction left unmatched. The length of the CDR3 is 17 residues. Germline CDR1 is SGHRS and CDR2 is YFSETQ. For the CDR3, the DNA is TGCGCCAGCAGCTTGGTTCAGGGGGCGAGTGGCCAAGAGACCCAGTACTTC. It yields the protein CASSLVQGASGQETQYF.

CDR3 nucleotides: TGCGCCAGCAGCCAAGCGTATGCGAACACTGAAGCTTTCTTT. It translates to CASSQAYANTEAFF. The chain is built from TRBV4-1 and TRBJ1-1; D uncertain. V shed 1 base and J shed 1 base, with 7 bases lying between them. This CDR3 contains 14 residues. The germline V gene encodes CDR1 MGHRA and CDR2 YSYEKL.

The J gene is TRBJ1-2, the V gene TRBV6-5; 9 bases match TRBD1. The CDR3 is made up of 14 amino acids. Per germline, CDR1 MNHEY and CDR2 SVGAGI. Trimming removed 6 bases from V and 8 bases from J; junction bases left unmatched: 10. The CDR3 nucleotides are TGTGCCAGCAGCCAAACACAGGGGGCGATGGGCTACACCTTC. Translating gives CASSQTQGAMGYTF.

About this clone: This sample includes further DNA sequences coding for the same CDR3. The chain uses TRBV7-2 and TRBJ2-1; D remains unclear. The CDR3 sequence is 12 residues long. Deletions cut 2 bases from V and 7 bases from J, with 6 bases between. CDR1 is SGHTA and CDR2 is FQGNSA in the germline V gene. This CDR3 is CASSLMGNEQFF. In DNA, the CDR3 is TGTGCCAGCAGCTTAATGGGAAATGAGCAGTTCTTC.